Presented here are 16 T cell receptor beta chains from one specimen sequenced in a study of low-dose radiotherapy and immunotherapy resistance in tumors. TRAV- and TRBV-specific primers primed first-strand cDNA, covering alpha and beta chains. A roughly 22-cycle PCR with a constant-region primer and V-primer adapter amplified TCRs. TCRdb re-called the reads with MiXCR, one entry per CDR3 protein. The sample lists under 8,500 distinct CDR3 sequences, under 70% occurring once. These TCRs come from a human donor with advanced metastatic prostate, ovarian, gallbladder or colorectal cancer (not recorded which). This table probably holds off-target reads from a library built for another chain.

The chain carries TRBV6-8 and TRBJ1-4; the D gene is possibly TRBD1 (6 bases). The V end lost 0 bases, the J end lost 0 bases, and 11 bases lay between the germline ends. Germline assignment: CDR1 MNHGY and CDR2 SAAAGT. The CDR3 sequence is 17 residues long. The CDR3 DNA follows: TGTGCCAGCAGTTACTCGGGACACGACGCAACTAATGAAAAACTGTTTTTT. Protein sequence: CASSYSGHDATNEKLFF.

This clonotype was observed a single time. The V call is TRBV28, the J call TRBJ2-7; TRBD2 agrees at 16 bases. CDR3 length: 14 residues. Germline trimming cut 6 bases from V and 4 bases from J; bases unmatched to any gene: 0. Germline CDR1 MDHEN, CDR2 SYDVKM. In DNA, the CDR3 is TGTGCCAGCAGGGGACTAGCGGGAGGGTACGAGCAGTACTTC. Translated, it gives CASRGLAGGYEQYF.

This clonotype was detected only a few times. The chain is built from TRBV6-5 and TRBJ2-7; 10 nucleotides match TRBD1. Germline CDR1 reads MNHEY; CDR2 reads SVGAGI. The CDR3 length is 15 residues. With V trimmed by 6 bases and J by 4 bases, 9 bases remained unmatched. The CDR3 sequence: CASSKGDRGTYEQYF. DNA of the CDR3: TGTGCCAGCAGCAAGGGGGACAGGGGAACGTACGAGCAGTACTTC.

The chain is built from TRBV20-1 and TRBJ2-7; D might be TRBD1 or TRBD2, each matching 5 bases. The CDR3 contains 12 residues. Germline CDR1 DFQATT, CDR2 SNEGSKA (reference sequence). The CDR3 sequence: CSVDLGAYEQYF. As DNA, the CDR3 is TGCAGCGTGGATCTGGGGGCCTACGAGCAGTACTTC.

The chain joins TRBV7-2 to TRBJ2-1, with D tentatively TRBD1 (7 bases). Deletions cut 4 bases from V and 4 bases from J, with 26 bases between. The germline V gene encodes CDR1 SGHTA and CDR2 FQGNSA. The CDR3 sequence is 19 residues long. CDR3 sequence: CASSSTRDSPARWYNEQFF. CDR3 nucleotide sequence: TGTGCCAGCAGCTCGACGCGGGACAGTCCAGCCCGGTGGTACAATGAGCAGTTCTTC.

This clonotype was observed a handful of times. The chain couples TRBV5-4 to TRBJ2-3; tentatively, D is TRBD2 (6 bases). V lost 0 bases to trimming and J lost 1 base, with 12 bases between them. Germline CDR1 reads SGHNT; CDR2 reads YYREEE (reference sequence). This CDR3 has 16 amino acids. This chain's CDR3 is CASSLGTGGGTDTQYF. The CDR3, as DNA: TGTGCCAGCAGCTTGGGTACAGGAGGGGGCACAGATACGCAGTATTTT.

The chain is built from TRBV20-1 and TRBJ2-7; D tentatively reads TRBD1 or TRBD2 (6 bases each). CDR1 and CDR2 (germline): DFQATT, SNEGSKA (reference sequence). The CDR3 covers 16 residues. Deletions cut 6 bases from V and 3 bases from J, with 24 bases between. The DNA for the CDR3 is TGCAGTGCAAACCCGGGACACACCGGGGGAGTCTACGAGCAGTACTTC. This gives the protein CSANPGHTGGVYEQYF.

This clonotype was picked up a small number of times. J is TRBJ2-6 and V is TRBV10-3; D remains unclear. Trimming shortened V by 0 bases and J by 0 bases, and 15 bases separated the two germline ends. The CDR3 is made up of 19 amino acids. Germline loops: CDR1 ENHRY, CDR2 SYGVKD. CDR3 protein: CAISESIPTTSSGANVLTF. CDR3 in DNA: TGTGCCATCAGTGAGTCTATTCCAACAACCTCCTCTGGGGCCAACGTCCTGACTTTC.

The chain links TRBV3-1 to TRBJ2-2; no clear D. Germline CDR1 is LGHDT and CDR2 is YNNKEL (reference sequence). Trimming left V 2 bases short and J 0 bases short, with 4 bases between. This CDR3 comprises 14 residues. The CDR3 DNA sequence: TGTGCCAGCAGCCAACATCCGAACACCGGGGAGCTGTTTTTT. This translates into CASSQHPNTGELFF.

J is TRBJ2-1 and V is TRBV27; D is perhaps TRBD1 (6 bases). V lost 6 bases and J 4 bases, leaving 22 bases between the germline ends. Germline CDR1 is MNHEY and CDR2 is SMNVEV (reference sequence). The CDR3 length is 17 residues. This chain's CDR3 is CASRQGMTAGTYNEQFF. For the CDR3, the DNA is TGTGCCAGCAGGCAAGGGATGACGGCAGGGACATACAATGAGCAGTTCTTC.

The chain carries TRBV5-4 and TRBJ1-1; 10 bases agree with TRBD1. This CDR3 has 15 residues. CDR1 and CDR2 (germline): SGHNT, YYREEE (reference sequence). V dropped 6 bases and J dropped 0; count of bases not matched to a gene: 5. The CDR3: CASKRQGAMNTEAFF. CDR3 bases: TGTGCCAGCAAGCGACAGGGGGCAATGAACACTGAAGCTTTCTTT. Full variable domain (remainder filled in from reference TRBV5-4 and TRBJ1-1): ETGVTQSPTHLIKTRGQQVTLRCSSQSGHNTVSWYQQALGQGPQFIFQYYREEENGRGNFPPRFSGLQFPNYSSELNVNALELDDSALYLCASKRQGAMNTEAFFGQGTRLTVV.

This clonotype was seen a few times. CDR3 sequence reads: CASSYSEASGASTDTQYF. The CDR3 region has the DNA TGTGCCAGCAGTTACTCTGAGGCGTCCGGCGCTAGCACAGATACGCAGTATTTT. This chain joins TRBV6-5 and TRBJ2-3; D not certain. Trimming removed 0 bases at V and 0 bases at J, with 16 bases between. The CDR3 has 18 residues. CDR1 and CDR2 from the germline V gene are MNHEY and SVGAGI.

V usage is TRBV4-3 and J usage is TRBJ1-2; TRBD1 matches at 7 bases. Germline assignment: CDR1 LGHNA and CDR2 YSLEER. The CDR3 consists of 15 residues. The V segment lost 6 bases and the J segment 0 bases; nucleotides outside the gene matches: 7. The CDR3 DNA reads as TGCGCCAGCAGGGCTCCCGGGACAGCTAACTATGGCTACACCTTC. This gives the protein CASRAPGTANYGYTF.

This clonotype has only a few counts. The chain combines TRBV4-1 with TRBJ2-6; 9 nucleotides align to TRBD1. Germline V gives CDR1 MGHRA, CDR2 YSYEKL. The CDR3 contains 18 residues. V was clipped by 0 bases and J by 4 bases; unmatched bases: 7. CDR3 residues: CASSQDTGGLSGANVLTF. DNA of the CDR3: TGCGCCAGCAGCCAAGATACAGGGGGCTTGTCCGGGGCCAACGTCCTGACTTTC.

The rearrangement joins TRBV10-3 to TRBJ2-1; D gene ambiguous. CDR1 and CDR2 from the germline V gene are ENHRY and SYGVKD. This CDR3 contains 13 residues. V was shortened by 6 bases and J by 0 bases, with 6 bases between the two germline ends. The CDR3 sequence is CAIRVDSYNEQFF. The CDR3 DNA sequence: TGTGCCATCAGGGTTGACTCCTACAATGAGCAGTTCTTC.

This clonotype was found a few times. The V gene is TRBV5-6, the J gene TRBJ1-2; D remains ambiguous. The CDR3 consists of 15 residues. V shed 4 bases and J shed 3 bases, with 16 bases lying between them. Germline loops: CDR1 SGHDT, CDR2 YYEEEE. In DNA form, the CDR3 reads TGTGCCAGCAGCCGGGCCGGCCTTGGGGACTATGGCTACACCTTC. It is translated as CASSRAGLGDYGYTF.